The 22 T cell receptor beta chains below were found in one sample sequenced in a study of blood T cell repertoires in COVID-19. The data were produced by immunoSEQ multiplex PCR, yet TCRdb's version contains in-frame clones alone and is incomplete. The repertoire holds about 310,000 clones, with around 91% as singletons. Sequencing was performed on peripheral blood. All receptors come from a woman in her thirties or forties with COVID-19, enrolled during active disease.

The chain employs TRBV5-8 and TRBJ1-1; D ambiguous. The V gene's germline CDR1 is SGHTS and CDR2 YDEGEE. The germline V and J ends were trimmed by 1 base and 4 bases, with 17 bases remaining between them. The CDR3 consists of 16 residues. The CDR3 reads CASSLKVRGRTTEAFF. In nucleotides, the CDR3 is TGTGCCAGCAGCTTGAAGGTACGCGGGAGGACCACTGAAGCTTTCTTT.

The rearrangement uses TRBV27 and TRBJ2-7; D might be TRBD2 (5 bases). The CDR3 has 15 residues. Between the trimmed V and J ends, which lost 3 bases and 0 bases, there was a span of 12 bases. Germline-derived CDR1 and CDR2 are MNHEY and SMNVEV (reference sequence). Here the CDR3 reads CASSFQPEGSYEQYF. CDR3 nucleotides: TGTGCCAGCAGTTTTCAACCCGAGGGCTCCTACGAGCAGTACTTC.

In its sample, this clone was seen once. The chain links TRBV10-2 to TRBJ1-6; 7 positions agree with TRBD1. The CDR3 is made up of 15 amino acids. J was trimmed by 8 bases and V by 5 bases; bases with no gene match: 9. Germline-derived CDR1 and CDR2 are WSHSY and SAAADI. The CDR3 nucleotides are TGCGCCAGCAGTACCCAGACAGGGTGGGATTCACCCCTCCACTTT. Its translation: CASSTQTGWDSPLHF.

The chain employs TRBV27 and TRBJ1-6; D is unresolved. Deletions cut 0 bases from V and 1 base from J, with 13 bases between. The CDR3 spans 18 residues. Germline V gene lookup returns CDR1 MNHEY and CDR2 SMNVEV (reference sequence). The CDR3 DNA sequence: TGTGCCAGCAGTTTATCAGGATCTACCGGGTCCTATAATTCACCCCTCCACTTT. Protein sequence: CASSLSGSTGSYNSPLHF.

The V and J genes are TRBV7-2 and TRBJ1-1, with D perhaps TRBD1 (6 bases). Germline lookup yields CDR1 SGHTA and CDR2 FQGNSA. This CDR3 contains 13 residues. V lost 8 bases to trimming and J lost 3 bases, with 13 bases between them. The CDR3 is CASAQGWDTEAFF. The CDR3 DNA follows: TGTGCCAGCGCCCAGGGGTGGGACACTGAAGCTTTCTTT.

The chain recombines TRBV9 with TRBJ2-1; no definite D call. The V end lost 0 bases, the J end lost 13 bases, and 11 bases lay between the germline ends. Germline V gene data show CDR1 as SGDLS and CDR2 as YYNGEE. The CDR3 is 12 amino acids. CDR3: CASSVVGTAQFF. CDR3 coding DNA: TGTGCCAGCAGCGTAGTTGGCACCGCCCAGTTCTTC.

The table lists this clone with a few counts. The V and J genes are TRBV28 and TRBJ1-4, with 7 bases that match TRBD1. Unmatched junction bases numbered 13, after V lost 6 bases and J lost 12 bases. From germline, CDR1 is MDHEN and CDR2 SYDVKM. The CDR3 spans 14 residues. CDR3 in amino acids: CASSAGTEVRELFF. The DNA for the CDR3 is TGTGCCAGCAGCGCCGGGACAGAGGTTAGGGAACTGTTTTTT.

This clone was found once. The rearrangement joins TRBV5-1 to TRBJ2-1, with 8 bases matching TRBD1. The V gene's germline CDR1 is SGHRS and CDR2 YFSETQ. V shed 2 bases, J shed 5 bases, and the junction held 3 bases outside the gene matches. The CDR3 runs to 14 residues. Here the CDR3 DNA reads TGCGCCAGCAGCTTCGACAGGGGTGACAATGAGCAGTTCTTC. This sequence encodes CASSFDRGDNEQFF.

This chain connects TRBV7-8 to TRBJ1-2; unclear D gene. This CDR3 region has 14 residues. The germline V gene encodes CDR1 SGHVS and CDR2 FQNEAQ. Trimming cost V 6 bases and J 3 bases, with 14 bases left between them. The CDR3 sequence is CASSVDEVYYGYTF. CDR3 nucleotide sequence: TGTGCCAGCAGTGTTGATGAGGTATACTATGGCTACACCTTC. The variable domain in full, with the rest retrieved from reference TRBV7-8 and TRBJ1-2, is GAGVSQSPRYKVAKRGQDVALRCDPISGHVSLFWYQQALGQGPEFLTYFQNEAQLDKSGLPSDRFFAERPEGSVSTLKIQRTQQEDSAVYLCASSVDEVYYGYTFGSGTRLTVV.

V is TRBV4-1 and J is TRBJ1-4; no clear D. The germline V gene encodes CDR1 MGHRA and CDR2 YSYEKL. V lost 4 bases to trimming and J lost 6 bases, with 15 bases between them. The CDR3 consists of 15 residues. The CDR3 sequence: CASSRPGGRDEKLFF. DNA of the CDR3: TGCGCCAGCAGCCGCCCCGGCGGGAGGGATGAAAAACTGTTTTTT.

The chain joins TRBV27 to TRBJ1-5, with 9 bases lining up with TRBD1. Germline assignment: CDR1 MNHEY and CDR2 SMNVEV (reference sequence). The CDR3 is made up of 14 amino acids. V was pared by 7 bases and J by 2 bases, with 3 bases of the junction left unmatched. The CDR3 DNA sequence: TGTGCCAGCATGACAGGGGGTGGCAATCAGCCCCAGCATTTT. Translating gives CASMTGGGNQPQHF.

The rearrangement uses TRBV19 and TRBJ2-3, with 11 bases lining up with TRBD2. J lost 1 base, V lost 3 bases, and 0 bases had no gene match. The CDR3 length is 15 residues. Germline CDR1 LNHDA, CDR2 SQIVND (reference sequence). Written as DNA, the CDR3 is TGTGCCAGTAGTATGGGACTAGCGGGCACAGATACGCAGTATTTT. Its protein is CASSMGLAGTDTQYF.

CDR3 DNA: TGTGCCAGCAGTTTCTCCACAGGGGGCGAGCAGCCCCAGCATTTT. The encoded protein is CASSFSTGGEQPQHF. The chain has TRBV27 and TRBJ1-5; 9 bases map to TRBD1. The CDR3 has 15 amino acids. In germline, CDR1 is MNHEY, CDR2 SMNVEV (reference sequence). With V trimmed by 3 bases and J by 7 bases, 7 bases remained unmatched.

The chain recombines TRBV5-1 with TRBJ2-1; 8 positions match TRBD2. The CDR3 is 16 amino acids. Germline V CDR1 and CDR2: SGHRS, YFSETQ. Trimming removed 0 bases from V and 4 bases from J; junction bases left unmatched: 6. The CDR3 is CASSLEPAGDYNEQFF. CDR3 bases: TGCGCCAGCAGCTTGGAGCCAGCGGGAGATTACAATGAGCAGTTCTTC.

The chain links TRBV14 to TRBJ2-7; weak D call: TRBD1 (6 bases). V was clipped by 4 bases and J by 4 bases, with 17 bases between them. The CDR3 has 15 amino acids. Germline CDR1 SGHDN, CDR2 FVKESK. The CDR3 protein is CASSLFGTSSYEQYF. The CDR3 DNA reads TGTGCCAGCAGCCTGTTCGGGACAAGTTCTTACGAGCAGTACTTC.

As DNA, the CDR3 is TGTGCCAGCAGGAAACAGGGGGGATCCTACAATGAGCAGTTCTTC. Translating it yields CASRKQGGSYNEQFF. The rearrangement joins TRBV6-4 to TRBJ2-1; 8 bases agree with TRBD1. The V gene's germline CDR1 is MRHNA and CDR2 SNTAGT. The V segment lost 6 bases and the J segment 1 base; nucleotides outside the gene matches: 5. The CDR3 is 15 residues long.

The V gene is TRBV7-3, the J gene TRBJ2-1; no reliable D call. Germline V gives CDR1 SGHTA, CDR2 FQGTGA. The CDR3 contains 15 residues. The V end lost 1 base, the J end lost 0 bases, and 7 bases lay between the germline ends. The DNA for the CDR3 is TGTGCCAGCAGCTTAAGAACGGGCTCCTACAATGAGCAGTTCTTC. Protein sequence: CASSLRTGSYNEQFF.

The rearrangement uses TRBV7-8 and TRBJ2-3, with D tentatively TRBD2 (5 bases). The CDR3 totals 19 residues. Trimming cost V 5 bases and J 2 bases, with 26 bases left between them. CDR1 is SGHVS, CDR2 FQNEAQ, per germline. The CDR3 here is CASSLYDYTSYSDTDTQYF. CDR3 DNA sequence: TGTGCCAGCAGCCTATATGACTACACATCATATAGCGACACAGATACGCAGTATTTT.

This sequence joins TRBV5-4 and TRBJ2-2; 7 bases align to TRBD1. The CDR3 covers 14 residues. The germline gives CDR1 SGHNT, CDR2 YYREEE (reference sequence). V shed 4 bases, J shed 7 bases, and the junction held 7 bases outside the gene matches. This CDR3 reads CASSPDRVSGELFF. Written as DNA, the CDR3 is TGTGCCAGCAGCCCCGACAGGGTTAGCGGGGAGCTGTTTTTT.

The genes are TRBV27 and TRBJ1-5; 7 nucleotides align to TRBD1. The CDR3 is 15 residues long. J gave up 5 bases and V 5 bases, and 9 bases lay outside the gene matches. Germline CDR1 is MNHEY and CDR2 is SMNVEV (reference sequence). The CDR3 sequence is CASSLRTGGDQPQHF. The CDR3 DNA reads as TGTGCCAGCAGTCTCCGGACAGGAGGGGATCAGCCCCAGCATTTT.

V usage is TRBV28 and J usage is TRBJ1-2; 7 positions agree with TRBD1. The CDR3 extends over 15 amino acids. The junction had 11 bases not matched to a gene; V was cut back by 7 bases and J by 3 bases. The germline gives CDR1 MDHEN, CDR2 SYDVKM. The CDR3 loop is CASNLDRVWDYGYTF. CDR3 in DNA: TGTGCCAGCAATCTAGACAGGGTCTGGGACTATGGCTACACCTTC.

The chain employs TRBV12-3 or TRBV12-4 and TRBJ1-1; D is unclear. The germline V and J ends were trimmed by 5 bases and 5 bases, with 6 bases remaining between them. The CDR3 has 11 residues. DNA for the CDR3: TGTGCCAGCAGTATAATTACTGAAGCTTTCTTT. Translated: CASSIITEAFF.